This note documents a single T cell receptor (beta chain) sequence. This clonotype has a count of ten or more. Its recognized antigen is unknown. The junction differs from germline at one of its ends, possibly a read error. Stable Graves' hyperthyroidism was defined as no progression to ophthalmopathy during 18 months of follow-up. Hyperthyroidism patients were aged 18 to 65 years and newly diagnosed, with disease duration of less than 2 months. Patients with uncontrolled infections, other autoimmune diseases, pregnancy or lactation were excluded. Diagnoses were based on clinical symptoms, serum thyroxine and TRAb, thyroid ultrasound and orbital computed tomography. PBMCs were separated from about 10 ml of fresh peripheral blood using Ficoll-Paque density gradient centrifugation. Total RNA was extracted with Trizol reagent, and quality was checked on an Agilent 2100 Bioanalyzer. The data were obtained in a study of T cells in Graves' hyperthyroidism and ophthalmopathy (dated by TCRdb to about 2019). Study-level background: Peripheral blood was collected at initial diagnosis, before any treatment. To identify TCR V-J signatures that set the groups apart, the researchers used a discovery cohort of 90 to 100 patients, made up of under 45 with Graves' ophthalmopathy and about 60 with stable Graves' hyperthyroidism. For training and testing, the 95 to 100 patients in the discovery cohort were randomly divided in a 7:3 ratio. In roughly six Graves' hyperthyroidism patients, the study also compared T-cell repertoires from thyroid tissue with T-cell repertoires from blood. An independent validation cohort of 18 to 20 hyperthyroidism patients and roughly 16 patients who later progressed to ophthalmopathy tested prospective prediction of ophthalmopathy. The paper describes TCR Vbeta CDR3 sequencing of 130 to 150 peripheral blood samples, made up of approximately 40 ophthalmopathy patients, roughly 75 hyperthyroidism patients and roughly 17 progressor patients. Once sampling was done, hyperthyroidism patients were given methimazole at a starting dose of 30 mg daily, whereas ophthalmopathy patients were given high-dose intravenous methylprednisolone. Overall results and qualifications from the work: No statistical method was used to fix the sample size in advance, and group allocation was not hidden from the investigators. A model built on a 13 V-J signature distinguished ophthalmopathy from stable hyperthyroidism, reaching 87.88% sensitivity and about 81% specificity in cross-validation and 80%/75% in testing. In validation, the model predicted progression to ophthalmopathy with 55% to 71% sensitivity and roughly 72% specificity, a median of approximately 6.5 months before onset. Most expanded thyroid clonotypes (frequency above 0.001) were also detected in blood, a finding suggesting that blood repertoires may reflect thyroid immune responses.

The germline V gene sets CDR1 to SGHRS and CDR2 to YFSETQ. The CDR3 measures 15 amino acids from cysteine to phenylalanine. Solely the CDR3 DNA is kept, with 45 bases framed from the first base. TCR beta CDR3 regions were amplified from RNA transcripts. For the first round of RT-PCR on the TCR CDR3, the HTBI primer set was used together with the Qiagen OneStep RT-PCR kit. The libraries were constructed in a second round of multiplex PCR and then size-selected and purified. Sequencing of the libraries was done on an Illumina HiSeq2000 using paired-end 100 bp reads. The original methods were these. SOAPnuke was used to process the raw data, throwing out any read that contained adapters or uncalled bases, had a mean Phred below 15, or lacked an exact constant-primer or identifier match. COPE v1.2.5 was used to merge high-quality paired reads, and clonotypes were defined as unique nucleotide sequences. Clonotypes were aligned to IMGT TRBV, TRBD and TRBJ reference segments using MiTCR v1.1. Analysis was restricted to V-J combinations with a frequency above 0.0001, which covered 99% to 99.2% of repertoires. The TCS score was defined as the ratio of F50 (clonal expansion) to E x V (chaos), calculated using BLOSUM62-based TCRdist between CDR3 peptides within each V-J. Welch's t-statistics and random forest reduced roughly 530 V-J features to 13, which were used in a naive Bayes classifier (R e1071). TCRdb cleaned the public reads at Q25 with fastp, built clones with MiXCR and kept in-frame beta chains. Duplicate CDR3 protein sequences are folded into a single record with the most common DNA and genes. The V and J calls and clone size are TCRdb's, not the authors'. The sample table shows roughly 740,000 distinct CDR3 sequences, and roughly 17% are seen once. About 8.4% of the sample goes to the ten largest clones.

The receptor's source is a man aged 18 to 30 with Graves' hyperthyroidism. The rearrangement combines TRBV5-1 with TRBJ1-5; 9 nucleotides in the junction match TRBD1. Sequenced material: blood. The CDR3 loop reads CASSLGTGSNQPQHF. At the DNA level, the sequence is TGTGCCAGCAGTTTAGGGACAGGGAGCAATCAGCCCCAGCATTTT.